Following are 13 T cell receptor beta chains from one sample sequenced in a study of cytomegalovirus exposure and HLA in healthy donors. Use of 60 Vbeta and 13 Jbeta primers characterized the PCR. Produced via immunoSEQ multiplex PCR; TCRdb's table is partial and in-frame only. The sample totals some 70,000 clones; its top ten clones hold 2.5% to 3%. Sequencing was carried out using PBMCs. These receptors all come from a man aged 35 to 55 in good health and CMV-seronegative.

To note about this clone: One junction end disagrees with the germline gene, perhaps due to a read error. The DNA for the CDR3 is TGTGCCAGCAGTGAAGACAGGGTTATGGGCTTC. This codes for CASSEDRVMGF. The V call is TRBV2, the J call TRBJ1-2; possible D gene TRBD1, 6 bases. The germline CDR1 and CDR2 sequences are SNHLY and FYNNEI. There are 11 residues in the CDR3.

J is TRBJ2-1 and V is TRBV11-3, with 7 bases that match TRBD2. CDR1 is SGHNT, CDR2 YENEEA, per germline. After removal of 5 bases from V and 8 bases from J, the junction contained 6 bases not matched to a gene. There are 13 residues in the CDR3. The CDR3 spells CASSPRGDHEQFF. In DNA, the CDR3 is TGTGCCAGCAGCCCTCGGGGGGACCATGAGCAGTTCTTC.

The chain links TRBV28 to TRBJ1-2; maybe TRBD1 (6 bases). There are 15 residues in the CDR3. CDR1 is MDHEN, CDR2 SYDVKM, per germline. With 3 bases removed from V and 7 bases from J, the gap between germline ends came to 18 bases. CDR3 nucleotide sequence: TGTGCCAGCAGTTTTTCATACAGGGCGAGTAGTGGCTACACCTTC. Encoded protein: CASSFSYRASSGYTF.

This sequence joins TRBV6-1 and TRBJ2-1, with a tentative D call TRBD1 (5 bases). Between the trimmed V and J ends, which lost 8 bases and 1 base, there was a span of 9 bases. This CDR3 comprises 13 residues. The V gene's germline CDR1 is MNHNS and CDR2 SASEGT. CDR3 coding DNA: TGTGCCAGCGGCAGGGTGTCCTACAATGAGCAGTTCTTC. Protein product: CASGRVSYNEQFF.

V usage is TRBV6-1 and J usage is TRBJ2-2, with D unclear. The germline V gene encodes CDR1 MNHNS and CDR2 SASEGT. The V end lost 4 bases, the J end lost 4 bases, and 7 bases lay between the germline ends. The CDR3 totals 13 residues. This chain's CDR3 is CASSGYFTGELFF. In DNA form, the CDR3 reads TGTGCCAGCAGTGGTTACTTCACCGGGGAGCTGTTTTTT.

The CDR3 protein is CASSLGADASSAFF. The DNA for the CDR3 is TGTGCCAGCAGCTTAGGCGCGGATGCTTCCTCAGCTTTCTTT. The V gene is TRBV5-5, the J gene TRBJ1-1, with unresolved D. Germline V gene lookup returns CDR1 SGHKS and CDR2 YYEKEE (reference sequence). Trimming left V 2 bases short and J 10 bases short, with 18 bases between. CDR3 length equals 14 residues.

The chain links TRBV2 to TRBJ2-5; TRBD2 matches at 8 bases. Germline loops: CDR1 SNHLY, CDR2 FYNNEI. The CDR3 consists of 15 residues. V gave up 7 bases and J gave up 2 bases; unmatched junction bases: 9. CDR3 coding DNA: TGTGCCAGCAAATCTGAAGCGGGGGTACAAGAGACCCAGTACTTC. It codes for CASKSEAGVQETQYF.

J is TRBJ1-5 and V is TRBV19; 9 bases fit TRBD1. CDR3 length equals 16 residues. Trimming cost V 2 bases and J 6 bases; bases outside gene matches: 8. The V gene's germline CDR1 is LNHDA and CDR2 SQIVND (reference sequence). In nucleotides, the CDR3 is TGTGCCAGTAGTATATGGGACAGGGTTTCGGGTCAGCCCCAGCATTTT. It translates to CASSIWDRVSGQPQHF.

The CDR3 DNA sequence: TGTGCCAGCAGGCAGGGAAATAATTCACCCCTCCACTTT. Protein sequence: CASRQGNNSPLHF. The rearrangement uses TRBV6-1 and TRBJ1-6; D is perhaps TRBD1 (5 bases). V was trimmed by 6 bases and J by 5 bases, leaving 8 bases between them. The CDR3 is 13 amino acids. Germline V lookup: CDR1 MNHNS, CDR2 SASEGT.

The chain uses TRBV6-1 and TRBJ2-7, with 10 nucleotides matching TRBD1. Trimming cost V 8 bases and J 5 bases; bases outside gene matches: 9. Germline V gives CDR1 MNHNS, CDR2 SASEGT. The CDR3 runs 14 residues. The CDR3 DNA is TGTGCCAGCGCAAAGGGACAGGGGTGGGACGAGCAGTACTTC. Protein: CASAKGQGWDEQYF.

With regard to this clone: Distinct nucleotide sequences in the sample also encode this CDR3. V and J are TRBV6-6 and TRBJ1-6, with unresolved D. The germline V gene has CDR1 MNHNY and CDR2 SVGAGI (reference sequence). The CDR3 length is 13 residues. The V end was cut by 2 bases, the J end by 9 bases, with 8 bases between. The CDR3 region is CASSYRGSSPLHF. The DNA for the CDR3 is TGTGCCAGCAGTTACCGTGGGAGTTCACCCCTCCACTTT.

CDR3 sequence reads: CASSPQGASTDTQYF. CDR3 bases: TGTGCCAGCAGCCCACAGGGAGCTAGCACAGATACGCAGTATTTT. The V gene is TRBV7-9, the J gene TRBJ2-3; D is possibly TRBD1 (6 bases). Looked up from germline, CDR1 is SEHNR and CDR2 is FQNEAQ (reference sequence). CDR3 size: 15 residues. Trimming removed 5 bases from V and 0 bases from J, with 12 bases in between.

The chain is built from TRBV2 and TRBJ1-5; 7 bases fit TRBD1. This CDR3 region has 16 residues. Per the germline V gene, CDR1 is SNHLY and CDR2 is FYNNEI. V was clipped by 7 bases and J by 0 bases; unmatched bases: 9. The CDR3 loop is CASNRDRAYSNQPQHF. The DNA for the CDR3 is TGTGCCAGCAACCGGGACAGAGCCTATAGCAATCAGCCCCAGCATTTT. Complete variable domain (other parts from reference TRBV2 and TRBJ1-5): EPEVTQTPSHQVTQMGQEVILRCVPISNHLYFYWYRQILGQKVEFLVSFYNNEISEKSEIFDDQFSVERPDGSNFTLKIRSTKLEDSAMYFCASNRDRAYSNQPQHFGDGTRLSIL.